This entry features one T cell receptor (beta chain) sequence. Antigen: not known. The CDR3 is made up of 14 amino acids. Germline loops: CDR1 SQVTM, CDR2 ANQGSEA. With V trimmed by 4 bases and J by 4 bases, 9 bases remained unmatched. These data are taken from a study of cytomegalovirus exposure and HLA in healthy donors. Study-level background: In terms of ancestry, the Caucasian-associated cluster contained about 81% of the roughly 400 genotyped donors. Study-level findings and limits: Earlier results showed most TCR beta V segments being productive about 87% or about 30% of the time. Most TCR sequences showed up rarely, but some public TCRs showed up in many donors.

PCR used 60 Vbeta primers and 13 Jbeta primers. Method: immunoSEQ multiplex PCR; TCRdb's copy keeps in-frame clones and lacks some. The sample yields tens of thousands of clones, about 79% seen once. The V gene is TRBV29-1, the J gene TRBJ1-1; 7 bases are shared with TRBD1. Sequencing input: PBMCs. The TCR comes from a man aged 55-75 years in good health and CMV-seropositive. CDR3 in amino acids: CSVGEQGRSTEAFF. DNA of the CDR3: TGCAGCGTTGGGGAACAGGGGAGGAGCACTGAAGCTTTCTTT.